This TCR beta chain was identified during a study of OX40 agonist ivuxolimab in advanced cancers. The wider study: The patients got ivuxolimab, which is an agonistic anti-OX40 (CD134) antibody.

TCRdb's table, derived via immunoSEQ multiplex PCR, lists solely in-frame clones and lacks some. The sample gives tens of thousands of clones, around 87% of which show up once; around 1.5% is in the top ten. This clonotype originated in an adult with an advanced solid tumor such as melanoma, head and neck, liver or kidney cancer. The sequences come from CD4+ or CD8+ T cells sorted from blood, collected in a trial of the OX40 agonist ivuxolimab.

The CDR3 spells CASSLVAVATEAFF. The CDR3 DNA reads as TGTGCCAGCAGCTTAGTTGCAGTCGCCACTGAAGCTTTCTTT. The chain links TRBV7-2 to TRBJ1-1; D is unresolved. Per the germline V gene, CDR1 is SGHTA and CDR2 is FQGNSA. V gave up 1 base and J gave up 4 bases, with 10 bases separating them. The CDR3 contains 14 residues.